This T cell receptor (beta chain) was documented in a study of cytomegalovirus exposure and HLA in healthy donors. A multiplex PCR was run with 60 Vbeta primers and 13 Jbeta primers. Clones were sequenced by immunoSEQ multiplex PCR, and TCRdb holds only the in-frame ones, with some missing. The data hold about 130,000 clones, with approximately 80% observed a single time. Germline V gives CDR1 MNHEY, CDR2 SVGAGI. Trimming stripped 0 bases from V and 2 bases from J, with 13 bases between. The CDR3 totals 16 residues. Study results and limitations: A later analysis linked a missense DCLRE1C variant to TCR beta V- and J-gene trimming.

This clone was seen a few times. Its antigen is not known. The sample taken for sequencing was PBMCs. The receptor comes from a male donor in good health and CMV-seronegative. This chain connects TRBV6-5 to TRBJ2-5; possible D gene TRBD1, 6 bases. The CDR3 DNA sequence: TGTGCCAGCAGTTACTCGAGGGGGAAGCCGCAAGAGACCCAGTACTTC. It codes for CASSYSRGKPQETQYF.